The 30 T cell receptor beta chains below all came from one sample that was sequenced in a study of siplizumab effects on memory and regulatory T cells. Libraries were prepared by immunoSEQ multiplex PCR; TCRdb keeps only in-frame clonotypes and omits some of them. The table has some 100,000 clones, roughly 94% seen once. Sequencing was carried out using Tregs sorted from blood. These TCRs come from a human donor in good health.

The chain links TRBV25-1 to TRBJ1-1; 8 bases align to TRBD1. Germline CDR1 MGHDK, CDR2 SYGVNS. This CDR3 is built from 15 residues. Trimming cost V 4 bases and J 0 bases; bases outside gene matches: 4. CDR3 DNA sequence: TGTGCCAGCAGTGTAGACAGGGGAGTGAACACTGAAGCTTTCTTT. It specifies CASSVDRGVNTEAFF.

V is TRBV5-1 and J is TRBJ2-2, with TRBD1 identical over 9 bases. This CDR3 has 19 amino acids. V trimming: 2 bases; J trimming: 9 bases; junction bases outside the gene matches: 20. The V gene's germline CDR1 is SGHRS and CDR2 YFSETQ. The CDR3 protein is CASSFSRPGTGLSPRELFF. Here the CDR3 DNA reads TGCGCCAGCAGCTTTAGCCGACCTGGGACAGGGCTATCGCCCCGGGAGCTGTTTTTT. Full variable domain (missing parts from reference TRBV5-1 and TRBJ2-2): KAGVTQTPRYLIKTRGQQVTLSCSPISGHRSVSWYQQTPGQGLQFLFEYFSETQRNKGNFPGRFSGRQFSNSRSEMNVSTLELGDSALYLCASSFSRPGTGLSPRELFFGEGSRLTVL.

The chain is built from TRBV11-3 and TRBJ2-3, with D possibly matching TRBD1 (6 bases). CDR3 length: 15 residues. Trimming took 1 base from V and 5 from J, leaving 13 bases between them. Germline V CDR1 and CDR2: SGHNT, YENEEA. CDR3 coding DNA: TGTGCCAGCAGCTTAGCCCCTGGGGGCTTAGATACGCAGTATTTT. Its protein is CASSLAPGGLDTQYF. Supplemented by reference TRBV11-3 and TRBJ2-3, the full variable domain reads EAGVVQSPRYKIIEKKQPVAFWCNPISGHNTLYWYLQNLGQGPELLIRYENEEAVDDSQLPKDRFSAERLKGVDSTLKIQPAELGDSAVYLCASSLAPGGLDTQYFGPGTRLTVL.

This clone was seen a single time. The CDR3 is CASSLVGVSADTQYF. CDR3 DNA: TGTGCCAGCAGCTTAGTGGGGGTCAGCGCGGATACGCAGTATTTT. The chain has TRBV13 and TRBJ2-3; D possibly uses TRBD1 or TRBD2 (5 bases each). The CDR3 runs to 15 residues. V lost 1 base to trimming and J lost 6 bases, with 14 bases between them. Germline V gene lookup returns CDR1 PRHDT and CDR2 FYEKMQ (reference sequence). Full variable domain (rest looked up from reference TRBV13 and TRBJ2-3): AAGVIQSPRHLIKEKRETATLKCYPIPRHDTVYWYQQGPGQDPQFLISFYEKMQSDKGSIPDRFSAQQFSDYHSELNMSSLELGDSALYFCASSLVGVSADTQYFGPGTRLTVL.

The chain joins TRBV19 to TRBJ2-1; D unresolved. Deletions cut 5 bases from V and 0 bases from J, with 11 bases between. This CDR3 region has 15 residues. The germline gives CDR1 LNHDA, CDR2 SQIVND (reference sequence). In nucleotides, the CDR3 is TGTGCCAGTAGTGAGATACCAAGCTCCTACAATGAGCAGTTCTTC. Amino acids: CASSEIPSSYNEQFF.

This clone appeared a few times. The chain joins TRBV6-1 to TRBJ2-7; D unresolved. V was pared by 4 bases and J by 6 bases, with 13 bases between. The CDR3 sequence is 13 residues long. The V gene's germline CDR1 is MNHNS and CDR2 SASEGT. The CDR3 sequence: CASSVPATLEQYF. The CDR3 DNA reads as TGTGCCAGCAGTGTCCCCGCCACGCTCGAGCAGTACTTC.

This rearrangement joins TRBV18 to TRBJ2-5, with D unresolved. Germline values: CDR1 KGHSH, CDR2 LQKENI. The CDR3 length is 18 residues. The V and J ends lost 1 base and 5 bases respectively, with 23 bases between them. CDR3 DNA: TGTGCCAGCTCACCACTAATTCTCGCGGCTTCCCCTCGGGAGACCCAGTACTTC. Translated, it gives CASSPLILAASPRETQYF.

This chain links TRBV30 with TRBJ2-1; D unclear. The germline V and J ends were trimmed by 5 bases and 2 bases, with 16 bases remaining between them. The CDR3 is made up of 15 amino acids. CDR1 is GTSNPN and CDR2 is SVGIG in the germline V gene (reference sequence). The CDR3 reads CAWLQLNTPYNEQFF. CDR3 coding DNA: TGTGCCTGGCTACAACTAAACACCCCCTACAATGAGCAGTTCTTC.

This chain uses TRBV5-6 with TRBJ2-7, with D unresolved. The CDR3 has 12 residues. The V and J ends lost 1 base and 5 bases respectively, with 7 bases between them. The germline gives CDR1 SGHDT, CDR2 YYEEEE. Here the CDR3 DNA reads TGTGCCAGCAGCTTGCTCGGGCACGAGCAGTACTTC. Its translation is CASSLLGHEQYF. The full variable domain, rest sourced from reference TRBV5-6 and TRBJ2-7, is DAGVTQSPTHLIKTRGQQVTLRCSPKSGHDTVSWYQQALGQGPQFIFQYYEEEERQRGNFPDRFSGHQFPNYSSELNVNALLLGDSALYLCASSLLGHEQYFGPGTRLTVT.

The chain recombines TRBV27 with TRBJ1-3; tentatively, D is TRBD1 (5 bases). V was shortened by 7 bases and J by 4 bases, with 11 bases between the two germline ends. The CDR3 consists of 13 residues. Germline V CDR1 and CDR2: MNHEY, SMNVEV (reference sequence). CDR3 nucleotide sequence: TGTGCCAGCATGGGACTAACCGGAAACACCATATATTTT. Residues: CASMGLTGNTIYF.

The rearrangement joins TRBV30 to TRBJ1-2, with unresolved D. The CDR3 has 12 amino acids. The germline V gene encodes CDR1 GTSNPN and CDR2 SVGIG (reference sequence). The V and J ends lost 1 base and 4 bases respectively, with 7 bases between them. Here the CDR3 reads CAWSDLSYGYTF. The CDR3 DNA reads as TGTGCCTGGAGTGATCTTAGCTATGGCTACACCTTC.

The chain links TRBV29-1 to TRBJ1-4, with TRBD1 matching 8 bases. The CDR3 totals 13 residues. Germline CDR1 is SQVTM and CDR2 is ANQGSEA. The J segment lost 7 bases and the V segment lost 6 bases, leaving 7 bases of the junction unmatched. This CDR3 reads CSVRLDRVEKLFF. The DNA of the CDR3 is TGCAGCGTCCGTCTGGACAGGGTTGAAAAACTGTTTTTT. Full variable domain (remainder filled in from reference TRBV29-1 and TRBJ1-4): SAVISQKPSRDICQRGTSLTIQCQVDSQVTMMFWYRQQPGQSLTLIATANQGSEATYESGFVIDKFPISRPNLTFSTLTVSNMSPEDSSIYLCSVRLDRVEKLFFGSGTQLSVL.

The count of this clone is one. The V call is TRBV4-1, the J call TRBJ2-7; D possibly corresponds to TRBD1 (8 bases). V was shortened by 1 base and J by 0 bases, with 13 bases between the two germline ends. The CDR3 length is 16 residues. CDR1 is MGHRA, CDR2 YSYEKL, per germline. The CDR3 DNA reads TGCGCCAGCAGCCAAGGAGCGGGACAGGTCTCCTACGAGCAGTACTTC. Its protein is CASSQGAGQVSYEQYF.

The rearrangement uses TRBV7-9 and TRBJ2-1, with D tentatively TRBD1 or TRBD2 (5 bases each). The CDR3 spans 15 residues. V was cut by 5 bases and J by 8 bases, with 19 bases left in between. From germline, CDR1 is SEHNR and CDR2 FQNEAQ (reference sequence). CDR3 protein: CASSERGMAGDEQFF. Here the CDR3 DNA reads TGTGCCAGCAGCGAGAGGGGAATGGCTGGGGATGAGCAGTTCTTC.

The chain links TRBV5-1 to TRBJ2-3; D is unclear. Germline values: CDR1 SGHRS, CDR2 YFSETQ. The V end lost 4 bases, the J end lost 4 bases, and 16 bases lay between the germline ends. The CDR3 has 15 amino acids. CDR3 in DNA: TGCGCCAGCAGCCGGACCCTGTATGGGGCAGATACGCAGTATTTT. It is translated as CASSRTLYGADTQYF.

The rearrangement links TRBV18 to TRBJ2-5; D gene unclear. Germline V gene data show CDR1 as KGHSH and CDR2 as LQKENI. V gave up 2 bases and J gave up 2 bases, with 3 bases separating them. This CDR3 has 12 amino acids. CDR3 sequence (DNA): TGTGCCAGCTCACCAAGACAAGAGACCCAGTACTTC. It encodes CASSPRQETQYF.

The rearrangement joins TRBV18 to TRBJ1-5; D unclear. The CDR3 covers 15 residues. The germline V gene has CDR1 KGHSH and CDR2 LQKENI. Trimming removed 3 bases from V and 6 bases from J, with 15 bases in between. The CDR3 loop is CASSPRVGMVQPQHF. The CDR3 DNA reads TGTGCCAGCTCACCTCGGGTTGGGATGGTTCAGCCCCAGCATTTT.

The chain uses TRBV7-8 and TRBJ2-1; D might be TRBD2 (5 bases). CDR1 is SGHVS, CDR2 FQNEAQ, per germline. The CDR3 has 14 residues. Trimming stripped 4 bases from V and 8 bases from J, with 15 bases between. CDR3 in amino acids: CASSYRLRADEQFF. The CDR3 DNA is TGTGCCAGCAGCTATCGATTGAGGGCGGATGAGCAGTTCTTC.

The chain has TRBV7-2 and TRBJ2-7; 12 nucleotides align to TRBD1. Germline V gives CDR1 SGHTA, CDR2 FQGNSA. This CDR3 spans 16 amino acids. V shed 1 base and J 4 bases; nucleotides not matched to a gene: 5. CDR3 nucleotide sequence: TGTGCCAGCAGCTTAGTACGGGACAGGGGGCTATACGAGCAGTACTTC. This translates into CASSLVRDRGLYEQYF.

The sample holds a few counts of this clone. V is TRBV7-9 and J is TRBJ2-2; D ambiguous. The germline V gene encodes CDR1 SEHNR and CDR2 FQNEAQ (reference sequence). With 5 bases removed from V and 4 bases from J, the gap between germline ends came to 8 bases. CDR3 length: 13 residues. The CDR3 nucleotides read TGTGCCAGCAGCCAAGGAAGCACCGGGGAGCTGTTTTTT. This translates into CASSQGSTGELFF.

The chain recombines TRBV9 with TRBJ2-2; 7 bases map to TRBD2. V lost 4 bases to trimming and J lost 1 base; unmatched junction nucleotides: 4. Germline V gene lookup returns CDR1 SGDLS and CDR2 YYNGEE. The CDR3 sequence is 15 residues long. CDR3 coding DNA: TGTGCCAGCAGCCTGTTAGCGGGGAACACCGGGGAGCTGTTTTTT. It specifies CASSLLAGNTGELFF.

The V call is TRBV30, the J call TRBJ2-3, with 10 bases matching TRBD2. CDR3 size: 15 residues. Losses at the gene ends were 0 bases for V and 4 bases for J; bases not matched to a gene: 4. From germline, CDR1 is GTSNPN and CDR2 SVGIG (reference sequence). DNA for the CDR3: TGTGCCTGGAGTGTAGCGGGGGGGACGGCAGATACGCAGTATTTT. Protein product: CAWSVAGGTADTQYF.

The table lists this clone with a count of one. The V gene is TRBV27, the J gene TRBJ2-2; D might be TRBD1 (6 bases). In germline, CDR1 is MNHEY, CDR2 SMNVEV (reference sequence). V lost 5 bases, J lost 4 bases, and 17 bases lay in between. The CDR3 extends over 16 amino acids. CDR3 DNA: TGTGCCAGCAGTCGCAACTGGGGGCGGACCACCGGGGAGCTGTTTTTT. Translating gives CASSRNWGRTTGELFF.

V usage is TRBV19 and J usage is TRBJ2-1; 8 bases are shared with TRBD2. V trimming: 7 bases; J trimming: 2 bases; junction bases outside the gene matches: 4. The V gene's germline CDR1 is LNHDA and CDR2 SQIVND (reference sequence). The CDR3 has 14 amino acids. The CDR3 DNA follows: TGTGCCAGTACTACTAGCGGTCCCTACAATGAGCAGTTCTTC. It translates to CASTTSGPYNEQFF.

The chain is built from TRBV5-1 and TRBJ2-3; maybe TRBD1 (6 bases). The CDR3 totals 13 residues. From germline, CDR1 is SGHRS and CDR2 YFSETQ. V lost 2 bases and J lost 5, with 9 bases in between. The CDR3 DNA reads as TGCGCCAGCAGCTTAACAGGGAGAGATACGCAGTATTTT. As protein: CASSLTGRDTQYF.

The CDR3 loop is CASSLGQLYWETQYF. The CDR3 DNA is TGTGCCAGTAGTCTGGGTCAACTTTATTGGGAGACCCAGTACTTC. This sequence joins TRBV19 and TRBJ2-5, with D uncertain. The CDR3 spans 15 residues. Per germline, CDR1 LNHDA and CDR2 SQIVND (reference sequence). Trimming cost V 5 bases and J 5 bases, with 18 bases left between them. Using reference TRBV19 and TRBJ2-5 for the parts outside the CDR3, the full variable domain is DGGITQSPKYLFRKEGQNVTLSCEQNLNHDAMYWYRQDPGQGLRLIYYSQIVNDFQKGDIAEGYSVSREKKESFPLTVTSAQKNPTAFYLCASSLGQLYWETQYFGPGTRLLVL.

This chain uses TRBV7-3 with TRBJ2-3; TRBD2 matches at 9 bases. The CDR3 covers 16 residues. Trimming cost V 5 bases and J 5 bases; bases outside gene matches: 11. Looked up from germline, CDR1 is SGHTA and CDR2 is FQGTGA. This CDR3 is CASSTSFAGGVDTQYF. In nucleotides, the CDR3 is TGTGCCAGCAGCACCTCTTTTGCGGGAGGGGTAGATACGCAGTATTTT.

The chain has TRBV5-4 and TRBJ1-1; no definite D call. Looked up from germline, CDR1 is SGHNT and CDR2 is YYREEE (reference sequence). Deletions cut 1 base from V and 6 bases from J, with 19 bases between. The CDR3 has 16 amino acids. The CDR3 DNA sequence: TGTGCCAGCAGCTTGTTCGGGGTGGGTTTGTTCTCTGAAGCTTTCTTT. Protein: CASSLFGVGLFSEAFF.

Of note for this clone: Germline and junction disagree at one end, which may indicate a read error. CDR3 sequence reads: CAWKRGGGEGFF. The CDR3 DNA reads TGTGCCTGGAAGAGGGGGGGAGGCGAGGGGTTCTTC. The chain uses TRBV30 and TRBJ2-7; D might be TRBD2 (7 bases). There are 12 residues in the CDR3. Germline V gene data show CDR1 as GTSNPN and CDR2 as SVGIG (reference sequence). Supplemented by reference TRBV30 and TRBJ2-7, the full variable domain reads SQTIHQWPATLVQPVGSPLSLECTVEGTSNPNLYWYRQAAGRGLQLLFYSVGIGQISSEVPQNLSASRPQDRQFILSSKKLLLSDSGFYLCAWKRGGGEGFFGPGTRLTVT.

The chain is built from TRBV19 and TRBJ2-2; no firm D call. Trimming took off 6 bases at V and 4 bases at J, with 12 bases between the two ends. The CDR3 length is 14 residues. The germline V gene has CDR1 LNHDA and CDR2 SQIVND (reference sequence). CDR3 bases: TGTGCCAGTAGGAGAGCGTGGGGCACCGGGGAGCTGTTTTTT. Translation: CASRRAWGTGELFF.